This is a list of T cell receptor beta chains from one sample in a study of type 1 regulatory T cells. TCRdb recomputed calls from the reads with MiXCR, one row per CDR3 protein. The table includes 12,000 to 15,000 distinct CDR3 sequences, roughly 13% detected once. These receptors have no known antigen. Sequencing was carried out using cultured T cells, either the whole culture or a sorted T cell fraction (not recorded which). These receptors were obtained from a human donor in good health. Each CDR3 is given with its conserved first and last residue. D genes are given only for firm matches. Expanded clones get a size class; other rows say once, few or many, or leave the size out.

>TRBV7-8|NA|many|TRBJ2-3
TGTGCCAGCAGCTTACGGCAGCACGACACAGATACGCAGTATTTT
CASSLRQHDTDTQYF
>TRBV27|NA|few|TRBJ2-3
TGTGCCAGCAGGATATCCGGGACACGCAGCACAGATACGCAGTATTTT
CASRISGTRSTDTQYF
>TRBV20-1|NA|NA|TRBJ2-1
TGCAGTGCTAGAGCACTAGACTCCCAACGCTCCTACAATGAGCAGTTCTTC
CSARALDSQRSYNEQFF
>TRBV12-3/TRBV12-4|TRBD2|few|TRBJ2-1
TGTGCCAGCAGTTTACATACTCTGAGACTAGCGGGAGGGAGGGAGCAGTTCTTC
CASSLHTLRLAGGREQFF
>TRBV20-1|TRBD1|many|TRBJ2-5
TGCAGTGCTAGGGGGACAGGGAGGGAGACCCAGTACTTC
CSARGTGRETQYF
>TRBV20-1|TRBD2|few|TRBJ2-7
TGCAGTGCTGGGAGAGGTAGCGGGAGGGCCTACGAGCAGTACTTC
CSAGRGSGRAYEQYF
>TRBV2|TRBD1|NA|TRBJ2-2
TGTGCCAGCAGTGTTGGGACAGCGAACACCGGGGAGCTGTTTTTT
CASSVGTANTGELFF
>TRBV5-1|NA|few|TRBJ1-1
TGCGCCAGCAGCTATCAAATGAACACTGAAGCTTTCTTT
CASSYQMNTEAFF
>TRBV6-4|NA|once|TRBJ2-5
TGTGCCAGCAGGCACCTGGGCGAGACCCAGTACTTC
CASRHLGETQYF
>TRBV28|TRBD1|once|TRBJ1-5
TGTGCCAGCAGTACCTCGTGGGACAGGGGCAATCAGCCCCAGCATTTT
CASSTSWDRGNQPQHF
>TRBV15|NA|many|TRBJ1-2
TGTGCCACCAGCAGAGAACTAGGCCCCGGAGGTTATGGCTACACCTTC
CATSRELGPGGYGYTF
>TRBV5-1|TRBD2|many|TRBJ2-1
TGCGCCAGCAGCTTGGAGCGGGAGGGCGATGAGCAGTTCTTC
CASSLEREGDEQFF
>TRBV5-1|TRBD2|NA|TRBJ2-3
TGCGCCAGCAGCTCCCTACTAGCGGGAATGGTAGATACGCAGTATTTT
CASSSLLAGMVDTQYF
>TRBV20-1|NA|many|TRBJ1-4
TGCAGTGCTCCCTGGGAGGGGGAAAAACTGTTTTTT
CSAPWEGEKLFF
>TRBV12-5|TRBD1|few|TRBJ1-2
TGTGCTAGTGGAACAGGGACAGGGTCGTTCTATGGCTACACCTTC
CASGTGTGSFYGYTF
>TRBV29-1|NA|medium-sized|TRBJ2-1
TGCAGCGTTGGTTTTTTTGGGGGCCCCAATGAGCAGTTCTTC
CSVGFFGGPNEQFF
>TRBV28|NA|many|TRBJ2-7
TGTGCCAGCGTGGAGGGGGCGACCTACGAGCAGTACTTC
CASVEGATYEQYF
>TRBV7-9|TRBD2|many|TRBJ2-7
TGTGCCAGCAGCCGGGGGACTAGCGAGCAGTACTTC
CASSRGTSEQYF
>TRBV20-1|TRBD2|NA|TRBJ2-7
TGCAGTGCTAGAGTCTTGGCGGGAGGTGCCTACGAGCAGTACTTC
CSARVLAGGAYEQYF
>TRBV6-5|TRBD2|many|TRBJ2-5
TGTGCCAGCAGTTGGGGGGGAGCGGTTGGGACCCAGTACTTC
CASSWGGAVGTQYF